This is a list of T cell receptor beta chains from one sample in a study of technical replicates of blood from several donors. The protocol was immunoSEQ multiplex PCR, while the TCRdb copy is restricted to in-frame clones and leaves out a portion. The table has tens of thousands of clones, about 93% seen once. Specimen: T cells isolated from PBMCs. These TCRs come from a human donor in good health. Each CDR3 is given with its conserved first and last residue. A D gene is named only where the DNA matches it firmly. Not all rows give a size; the values are once, few, many and, for expanded clones, a class.

abundance	len	v_gene	j_gene	d_gene	CDR3nt	CDR3aa
.	15	TRBV5-4	TRBJ1-2	.	TGTGCCAGCAGCACAGGGTTGGCGACTTCGAATGGCTACACCTTC	CASSTGLATSNGYTF
.	13	TRBV6-6	TRBJ1-1	.	TGTGCCAGCAGTATCCCCGCGGCCACTGAAGCTTTCTTT	CASSIPAATEAFF
few	13	TRBV7-9	TRBJ1-1	TRBD1	TGTGCCAGCAGTCGGACAGGAGAGACTGAAGCTTTCTTT	CASSRTGETEAFF
once	14	TRBV7-3	TRBJ1-2	.	TGTGCCAGCAGCCCGGGGAGGGATGCCTATGGCTACACCTTC	CASSPGRDAYGYTF
.	16	TRBV7-2	TRBJ1-4	.	TGTGCCAGCAGCCCACCTTTTGATTTCAGATACGAAAAACTGTTTTTT	CASSPPFDFRYEKLFF
.	14	TRBV5-8	TRBJ1-2	TRBD1	TGTGCCAGCAGCTCCACAGGGGTGAAGTATGGCTACACCTTC	CASSSTGVKYGYTF
once	15	TRBV28	TRBJ1-3	.	TGTGCCAGCAGTGAGGGGGGGGGCTCTGGAAACACCATATATTTT	CASSEGGGSGNTIYF
.	15	TRBV12-5	TRBJ1-5	.	TGTGCTAGTGGTTTGGTAGAAGAAGGGGGTCAGCCCCAGCATTTT	CASGLVEEGGQPQHF
.	16	TRBV27	TRBJ2-2	TRBD1	TGTGCCAGCAGTTTATTGGGGACAGGCCTCACCGGGGAGCTGTTTTTT	CASSLLGTGLTGELFF
.	13	TRBV7-9	TRBJ2-1	TRBD2	TGTGCCGCGGGGGAACGCTCCTACAATGAGCAGTTCTTC	CAAGERSYNEQFF
.	13	TRBV5-1	TRBJ1-2	.	TGCGCCAGCGGTACCGTGGGTCTAGTAGGCTACACCTTC	CASGTVGLVGYTF
.	12	TRBV28	TRBJ2-7	.	TGTGCCAGCAGAATTCTGGGGGGCGAGCAGTACTTC	CASRILGGEQYF
.	15	TRBV13	TRBJ2-3	TRBD2	TGTGCCAGCAGCTTATTGGCGGGAGTCGCAGATACGCAGTATTTT	CASSLLAGVADTQYF
few	14	TRBV2	TRBJ2-7	TRBD1	TGTGCCAGCCGATCAGGACAGGGCAGCCCCGAGCAGTACTTC	CASRSGQGSPEQYF
.	20	TRBV4-2	TRBJ2-1	TRBD1	TGTGCCAGCAGCCAAGTATTGTCTCCGGGACAGGGAAAATACGGCAATGAGCAGTTCTTC	CASSQVLSPGQGKYGNEQFF
few	14	TRBV30	TRBJ1-1	TRBD1	TGTGCCTGGAGTGTGGGGACAGTGAACACTGAAGCTTTCTTT	CAWSVGTVNTEAFF
once	15	TRBV9	TRBJ2-7	TRBD1	TGTGCCAGCAGCGTAGGGACAGGGCAGTCCTACGAGCAGTACTTC	CASSVGTGQSYEQYF
.	14	TRBV6-6	TRBJ2-7	TRBD1	TGTGCCAGCAGACCAGGGACAGGGACCTACGAGCAGTACTTC	CASRPGTGTYEQYF
.	13	TRBV4-1	TRBJ1-2	.	TGCGCCAGCAGCCTCCGAGCCGACTATGGCTACACCTTC	CASSLRADYGYTF
.	15	TRBV9	TRBJ1-2	.	TGTGCCAGCAGCGTCTCGGGTCAGACTAACTATGGCTACACCTTC	CASSVSGQTNYGYTF
.	15	TRBV6-5	TRBJ2-7	TRBD2	TGTGCCAGCAGTTATGGACTAGCGCACCCCTACGAGCAGTACTTC	CASSYGLAHPYEQYF
.	15	TRBV6-5	TRBJ2-1	.	TGTGCCAGCAGTTACGGCAGGGGCAAATACAATGAGCAGTTCTTC	CASSYGRGKYNEQFF
.	19	TRBV4-1	TRBJ1-5	TRBD1	TGCGCCAGCAGCCAAGAGTCCATCAAACAGGGGAAGTTGGGTCAGCCCCAGCATTTT	CASSQESIKQGKLGQPQHF
once	17	TRBV5-1	TRBJ1-6	.	TGCGCCAGCAGCTTGGGATCGGGTGCGCTTTATAATTCACCCCTCCACTTT	CASSLGSGALYNSPLHF
.	15	TRBV4-1	TRBJ2-3	.	TGCGCCAGCAGCCTCCGGGGGGCCGGGAGGGATACGCAGTATTTT	CASSLRGAGRDTQYF
.	15	TRBV28	TRBJ1-5	.	TGTGCCAGCAGTCCTGAATTGGGGACTATTCAGCCCCAGCATTTT	CASSPELGTIQPQHF
.	16	TRBV19	TRBJ2-7	TRBD2	TGTGCCAGTAGTATCCTCAGCGGGAGGGGATCTAACGAGCAGTACTTC	CASSILSGRGSNEQYF
.	16	TRBV6-1	TRBJ2-7	.	TGTGCCAGCAGTGAATTCTTCGGAGGACTTAGCTACGAGCAGTACTTC	CASSEFFGGLSYEQYF
.	16	TRBV12-5	TRBJ1-1	.	TGTGCTAGTGGTTTGTCTTCTTGGGAGGAAAACACTGAAGCTTTCTTT	CASGLSSWEENTEAFF
.	13	TRBV28	TRBJ2-7	.	TGTGCCAGCAGTTTATCTTTCGTACGGCCAGGGTACTTC	CASSLSFVRPGYF
.	13	TRBV11-3	TRBJ1-5	.	TGTGCCAGCAGCTTAGCAGATAATCAGCCCCAGCATTTT	CASSLADNQPQHF